The 21 T cell receptor beta chains given below trace back to one sample, sequenced in a study of blood T cell repertoires in COVID-19. Assay: immunoSEQ multiplex PCR; the TCRdb copy retains only in-frame clones and omits some. The table has roughly 99,000 clones, about 90% seen once. The sequenced sample consisted of peripheral blood. The receptors stem from a woman aged 25 to 39 with acute or convalescent COVID-19.

This clone was detected only once. The chain is built from TRBV20-1 and TRBJ1-1; no definite D call. Germline values: CDR1 DFQATT, CDR2 SNEGSKA (reference sequence). The V gene lost 8 bases and the J gene lost 9 bases, with 13 bases spanning the gap. CDR3 length: 10 residues. The CDR3, as DNA: TGCAGTCCTCTATCGGGGAAAGCTTTCTTT. This gives the protein CSPLSGKAFF.

This clone was found once. V and J are TRBV19 and TRBJ1-2; a weak D match, TRBD1 (6 bases). V lost 4 bases and J lost 3, with 18 bases in between. Per germline, CDR1 LNHDA and CDR2 SQIVND (reference sequence). CDR3 length: 16 residues. For the CDR3, the DNA is TGTGCCAGTAGTAGGGGGCTGGGGGCGAAGGACTATGGCTACACCTTC. Its translation is CASSRGLGAKDYGYTF. The variable domain in full, with the rest retrieved from reference TRBV19 and TRBJ1-2, is DGGITQSPKYLFRKEGQNVTLSCEQNLNHDAMYWYRQDPGQGLRLIYYSQIVNDFQKGDIAEGYSVSREKKESFPLTVTSAQKNPTAFYLCASSRGLGAKDYGYTFGSGTRLTVV.

The genes are TRBV27 and TRBJ1-1; D gene unclear. V was trimmed by 5 bases and J by 3 bases, leaving 19 bases between them. Germline CDR1 and CDR2: MNHEY and SMNVEV (reference sequence). The CDR3 consists of 16 residues. The CDR3 reads CASSLTLRVAYTEAFF. In DNA, the CDR3 is TGTGCCAGCAGTCTAACGTTAAGGGTAGCGTACACTGAAGCTTTCTTT.

A single count supports this clone. V and J are TRBV12-3 or TRBV12-4 and TRBJ2-5; D not resolved. Trimming removed 3 bases from V and 5 bases from J, with 7 bases in between. The CDR3 loop spans 12 amino acids. Here the CDR3 reads CASSLNQETQYF. The CDR3 bases are TGTGCCAGCAGTTTGAATCAGGAGACCCAGTACTTC.

The rearrangement links TRBV18 to TRBJ2-2; 10 positions match TRBD1. V lost 3 bases to trimming and J lost 5 bases; unmatched junction nucleotides: 3. This CDR3 region has 15 residues. Looked up from germline, CDR1 is KGHSH and CDR2 is LQKENI. The CDR3 DNA sequence: TGTGCCAGCTCACCGACAGGGGGCGCGACCGGGGAGCTGTTTTTT. It yields the protein CASSPTGGATGELFF.

This sequence joins TRBV18 and TRBJ1-3; D call uncertain. There are 16 residues in the CDR3. Trimming cost V 3 bases and J 4 bases, with 16 bases left between them. In germline, CDR1 is KGHSH, CDR2 LQKENI. CDR3 amino acids: CASSPPVWAGGNTIYF. The CDR3 nucleotides are TGTGCCAGCTCACCGCCCGTCTGGGCGGGAGGAAACACCATATATTTT. The whole variable domain, remainder taken from reference TRBV18 and TRBJ1-3, is NAGVMQNPRHLVRRRGQEARLRCSPMKGHSHVYWYRQLPEEGLKFMVYLQKENIIDESGMPKERFSAEFPKEGPSILRIQQVVRGDSAAYFCASSPPVWAGGNTIYFGEGSWLTVV.

The rearrangement uses TRBV6-2 or TRBV6-3 and TRBJ2-5, with D possibly matching TRBD2 (6 bases). The CDR3 is 14 amino acids. Germline loops: CDR1 MNHEY, CDR2 SVGEGT. The ends were cut back, 5 bases at V and 2 bases at J, with 12 bases in the middle. This CDR3 is CASSHRTIQETQYF. The CDR3 bases are TGTGCCAGCAGTCATAGGACTATACAAGAGACCCAGTACTTC.

The V call is TRBV11-3, the J call TRBJ1-3, with D possibly matching TRBD1 (5 bases). Germline CDR1 SGHNT, CDR2 YENEEA. The CDR3 covers 15 residues. V lost 5 bases and J lost 2, with 13 bases in between. CDR3 bases: TGTGCCAGCAGCGCTCGGGGAGGGGCTGGAAACACCATATATTTT. Translated: CASSARGGAGNTIYF.

Turning to this clone: The junction differs from germline at one of its ends, possibly a read error. The V gene is TRBV5-4, the J gene TRBJ1-4; 9 positions match TRBD1. The CDR3 is made up of 13 amino acids. The germline V gene has CDR1 SGHNT and CDR2 YYREEE (reference sequence). CDR3 sequence reads: CASSLASRDRAVF. CDR3 nucleotides: TGTGCCAGCAGCTTGGCCTCCCGGGACAGGGCCGTTTTT.

The chain couples TRBV3-1 (or the pseudogene TRBV3-2) to TRBJ1-2; the D gene is possibly TRBD1 (5 bases). The CDR3 has 22 amino acids. V lost 4 bases to trimming and J lost 3 bases, with 36 bases between them. Germline CDR1 and CDR2: LGHDT and YNNKEL (reference sequence). Here the CDR3 reads CASSPLEGGISRKGLVDYGYTF. Written as DNA, the CDR3 is TGTGCCAGCAGCCCCCTGGAAGGCGGGATTTCTCGCAAGGGGTTGGTTGACTATGGCTACACCTTC.

J is TRBJ1-5 and V is TRBV7-2; possible D gene TRBD1, 6 bases. Germline values: CDR1 SGHTA, CDR2 FQGNSA. The CDR3 is 14 residues long. V shed 5 bases and J shed 5 bases, with 13 bases lying between them. The CDR3 loop reads CASSRGQKDQPQHF. In DNA form, the CDR3 reads TGTGCCAGCAGCCGCGGACAGAAAGATCAGCCCCAGCATTTT.

The chain employs TRBV15 and TRBJ1-1; 7 nucleotides match TRBD1. There are 14 residues in the CDR3. V shed 6 bases and J 7 bases; nucleotides not matched to a gene: 11. Germline V gene sequence: CDR1 LNHNV, CDR2 YYDKDF (reference sequence). The DNA for the CDR3 is TGTGCCACCAGATTTGCCCCGGGACAGCGTGAAGCTTTCTTT. It specifies CATRFAPGQREAFF.

This rearrangement joins TRBV5-5 to TRBJ2-1, with 10 bases identical to TRBD2. Trimming removed 0 bases from V and 8 bases from J; junction bases left unmatched: 8. CDR1 is SGHKS, CDR2 YYEKEE, per germline (reference sequence). The CDR3 length is 16 residues. CDR3 residues: CASSLGRLAGVHEQFF. In DNA, the CDR3 is TGTGCCAGCAGCTTGGGGCGTCTAGCGGGAGTCCATGAGCAGTTCTTC.

This clone showed up just once. The genes are TRBV15 and TRBJ1-1; D unresolved. CDR1 is LNHNV, CDR2 YYDKDF, per germline (reference sequence). Deletions cut 3 bases from V and 4 bases from J, with 9 bases between. The CDR3 has 13 amino acids. CDR3 in amino acids: CATSSNTGTEAFF. DNA of the CDR3: TGTGCCACCAGCAGTAATACGGGCACTGAAGCTTTCTTT.

The chain couples TRBV10-2 to TRBJ2-7, with D maybe TRBD1 (6 bases). The CDR3 is 15 amino acids. The ends were cut back, 5 bases at V and 0 bases at J, with 14 bases in the middle. Per germline, CDR1 WSHSY and CDR2 SAAADI. CDR3 sequence: CASSPRGTYSYEQYF. CDR3 nucleotides: TGCGCCAGCAGTCCCAGGGGCACGTACTCCTACGAGCAGTACTTC.

The V and J genes are TRBV19 and TRBJ1-1; a possible D gene is TRBD1 (6 bases). This CDR3 is built from 14 residues. CDR1 is LNHDA, CDR2 SQIVND, per germline (reference sequence). V lost 8 bases to trimming and J lost 5 bases, with 18 bases between them. This CDR3 is CASLRGGSRTEAFF. The CDR3 coding sequence is TGTGCCAGTCTCAGGGGAGGGAGTAGGACTGAAGCTTTCTTT.

The chain couples TRBV29-1 to TRBJ2-1, with 8 positions matching TRBD2. V was pared by 7 bases and J by 11 bases, with 13 bases of the junction left unmatched. The germline V gene encodes CDR1 SQVTM and CDR2 ANQGSEA. CDR3 size: 13 residues. This CDR3 is CSAFGGGARKQFF. CDR3 nucleotide sequence: TGCAGCGCATTCGGGGGGGGAGCGCGTAAGCAGTTCTTC.

The rearrangement uses TRBV19 and TRBJ2-5; TRBD1 matches at 10 bases. The CDR3 is made up of 17 amino acids. The germline V gene has CDR1 LNHDA and CDR2 SQIVND (reference sequence). Trimming removed 3 bases from V and 2 bases from J; junction bases left unmatched: 9. The CDR3 sequence: CASSIHGTGAPQETQYF. The CDR3 DNA is TGTGCCAGTAGTATCCACGGGACAGGGGCCCCTCAAGAGACCCAGTACTTC.

The chain links TRBV6-2 or TRBV6-3 to TRBJ2-1, with 10 bases fitting TRBD2. CDR3 length: 20 amino acids. Germline assignment: CDR1 MNHEY and CDR2 SVGEGT. The trim removed 0 bases at V and 0 bases at J, leaving 11 bases unmatched. CDR3 region: CASSYSQLAGTLSSYNEQFF. The CDR3 nucleotides are TGTGCCAGCAGTTACTCTCAACTAGCGGGGACCTTGAGCTCCTACAATGAGCAGTTCTTC.

V usage is TRBV27 and J usage is TRBJ2-1, with 14 positions matching TRBD2. Unmatched junction bases numbered 10, after V lost 6 bases and J lost 6 bases. Germline V lookup: CDR1 MNHEY, CDR2 SMNVEV (reference sequence). The length of the CDR3 is 17 residues. CDR3 residues: CASRIGTSGRAGNEQFF. CDR3 in DNA: TGTGCCAGCAGGATAGGGACTAGCGGGAGAGCGGGCAATGAGCAGTTCTTC.

The rearrangement links TRBV28 to TRBJ2-1; TRBD1 matches at 7 bases. In germline, CDR1 is MDHEN, CDR2 SYDVKM. The CDR3 loop spans 15 amino acids. V shed 7 bases and J 0 bases; nucleotides not matched to a gene: 6. As DNA, the CDR3 is TGTGCCAGCATTACTAGGACAGGCTCCTACAATGAGCAGTTCTTC. Protein product: CASITRTGSYNEQFF.